These T cell receptor beta chains were read from a single sample in a study of OX40 agonist ivuxolimab in advanced cancers. Method: immunoSEQ multiplex PCR; TCRdb's copy keeps in-frame clones and lacks some. The sample has over 13,000 clones, around 75% seen once. The material was CD4+ or CD8+ T cells sorted from blood, obtained in a trial of the OX40 agonist ivuxolimab. Receptors originate from an adult with an advanced solid tumor such as melanoma, head and neck, liver or kidney cancer. Each CDR3 is given with its conserved first and last residue. D genes are given only for firm matches. Size tells how often a clone was seen (once, few, many) or the class of an expanded clone, and some rows leave it out.

CASSPTGVEGYTF | TGTGCCAGCTCACCAACGGGGGTGGAGGGCTACACCTTC | TRBJ1-2 | TRBV18 | 13 | - | -
CASSLVGGEQFF | TGCGCCAGCAGCTTGGTTGGGGGTGAGCAGTTCTTC | TRBJ2-1 | TRBV5-1 | 12 | - | few
CASSLTPPAGGPSALQETQYF | TGTGCTAGCAGCTTAACCCCCCCAGCGGGAGGGCCTAGCGCGCTCCAAGAGACCCAGTACTTC | TRBJ2-5 | TRBV7-7 | 21 | TRBD2 | -
CASSLAGQGARHEQYF | TGCGCCAGCAGCTTGGCCGGACAGGGGGCTCGGCACGAGCAGTACTTC | TRBJ2-7 | TRBV5-1 | 16 | TRBD1 | few
CASSVSAGDTGELFF | TGTGCCAGCAGCGTCTCAGCGGGAGACACCGGGGAGCTGTTTTTT | TRBJ2-2 | TRBV9 | 15 | TRBD2 | -
CANPGLAGGFDLSDTQYF | TGTGCCAATCCGGGACTAGCGGGAGGGTTCGATTTGTCAGATACGCAGTATTTT | TRBJ2-3 | TRBV15 | 18 | TRBD2 | -
CASSLAQGVYSKDTQYF | TGCGCCAGCAGCTTGGCCCAAGGTGTCTACTCTAAAGATACGCAGTATTTT | TRBJ2-3 | TRBV5-1 | 17 | - | -
CASSKLGELFF | TGTGCCAGCAGTAAACTCGGGGAGCTGTTTTTT | TRBJ2-2 | TRBV27 | 11 | - | -
CASSPEGWDNEQFF | TGCGCCAGCAGCCCCGAGGGTTGGGACAATGAGCAGTTCTTC | TRBJ2-1 | TRBV5-1 | 14 | - | few
CASSLGVGSTDTQYF | TGTGCCAGCAGCTTAGGGGTCGGGAGCACAGATACGCAGTATTTT | TRBJ2-3 | TRBV7-9 | 15 | - | -
CASSLTSGMGEQYF | TGTGCCAGCAGTTTAACTAGCGGGATGGGCGAGCAGTACTTC | TRBJ2-7 | TRBV27 | 14 | TRBD2 | large
CASSYSAGDGYTF | TGTGCCAGCAGTTACTCGGCAGGGGATGGCTACACCTTC | TRBJ1-2 | TRBV6-6 | 13 | - | -
CASGRTPYEQYF | TGTGCCAGCGGCCGGACCCCTTACGAGCAGTACTTC | TRBJ2-7 | TRBV11-3 | 12 | - | -
CASSVTSVAETQYF | TGTGCCAGCAGCGTAACTAGCGTTGCAGAGACCCAGTACTTC | TRBJ2-5 | TRBV5-4 | 14 | TRBD2 | -
CASSLEGGEQFF | TGCGCCAGCAGCTTGGAGGGCGGTGAGCAGTTCTTC | TRBJ2-1 | TRBV5-1 | 12 | - | -
CASSQGIRVEQFF | TGCGCCAGCAGCCAAGGGATCAGGGTTGAGCAGTTCTTC | TRBJ2-1 | TRBV4-1 | 13 | - | -
CASSLDGSYEQYF | TGTGCCAGCAGCCTCGACGGCTCCTACGAGCAGTACTTC | TRBJ2-7 | TRBV5-6 | 13 | - | -
CASSTVAQETQYF | TGTGCCAGTAGTACCGTCGCCCAAGAGACCCAGTACTTC | TRBJ2-5 | TRBV19 | 13 | - | -
CATSRDRGAETQYF | TGTGCCACCAGCAGAGACCGGGGCGCGGAGACCCAGTACTTC | TRBJ2-5 | TRBV15 | 14 | - | -
CASTRTQGASHEQYF | TGTGCCAGCACCCGGACCCAGGGGGCCTCCCACGAGCAGTACTTC | TRBJ2-7 | TRBV2 | 15 | TRBD1 | few
CSASGGSGMMMNEQFF | TGCAGCGCCTCGGGCGGAAGCGGGATGATGATGAATGAGCAGTTCTTC | TRBJ2-1 | TRBV29-1 | 16 | TRBD2 | -
CASSLISLAGEDIQYF | TGTGCCAGCAGCTTGATTTCGCTAGCGGGAGAAGACATTCAGTACTTC | TRBJ2-4 | TRBV5-6 | 16 | TRBD2 | -
CASSQQGANQPQHF | TGTGCCAGCAGTCAACAGGGTGCGAATCAGCCCCAGCATTTT | TRBJ1-5 | TRBV27 | 14 | - | -
CASSFEPGGRKLFF | TGTGCCAGCAGTTTCGAACCAGGAGGAAGAAAACTGTTTTTT | TRBJ1-4 | TRBV28 | 14 | - | -
CASSAHGTGSYGYTF | TGTGCCAGCAGCGCCCACGGGACAGGGAGTTATGGCTACACCTTC | TRBJ1-2 | TRBV9 | 15 | TRBD1 | once
CASSQRAGGVDEQFF | TGTGCCAGCAGCCAGCGGGCAGGTGGCGTCGATGAGCAGTTCTTC | TRBJ2-1 | TRBV11-2 | 15 | - | -
CASARGSNQPQHF | TGTGCCAGCGCCCGGGGGAGCAATCAGCCCCAGCATTTT | TRBJ1-5 | TRBV27 | 13 | - | -
CASSPVGSTEQFF | TGTGCCAGCTCCCCTGTGGGGTCCACTGAGCAGTTCTTC | TRBJ2-1 | TRBV27 | 13 | - | once
CASSKLTSGNEQFF | TGTGCCAGCAGCAAACTTACTAGCGGCAATGAGCAGTTCTTC | TRBJ2-1 | TRBV21-1 | 14 | - | -
CASSLFGSALNTEAFF | TGTGCCAGCAGTTTATTCGGCTCAGCATTGAACACTGAAGCTTTCTTT | TRBJ1-1 | TRBV27 | 16 | - | -
CASSPPEATGELFF | TGTGCCAGCTCACCACCGGAAGCGACCGGGGAGCTGTTTTTT | TRBJ2-2 | TRBV18 | 14 | - | -
CASSYAFEETQYF | TGTGCCAGCAGTTACGCCTTCGAAGAGACCCAGTACTTC | TRBJ2-5 | TRBV6-5 | 13 | - | -
CASSLVRGRAAHEQFF | TGTGCCAGCAGCTTAGTTCGCGGGAGGGCCGCCCATGAGCAGTTCTTC | TRBJ2-1 | TRBV7-9 | 16 | TRBD2 | few
CAGRLAGTDTQYF | TGTGCCGGACGACTAGCGGGGACAGATACGCAGTATTTT | TRBJ2-3 | TRBV2 | 13 | TRBD2 | -
CASSLDRGIAYEQYF | TGTGCCAGCAGCCTGGACAGGGGGATAGCCTACGAGCAGTACTTC | TRBJ2-7 | TRBV5-5 | 15 | TRBD1 | -
CASSGQGSTEAFF | TGTGCCAGCAGCGGACAGGGATCCACTGAAGCTTTCTTT | TRBJ1-1 | TRBV11-3 | 13 | TRBD1 | medium-sized
CASSQGWEINTEAFF | TGCGCCAGCAGCCAAGGGTGGGAAATAAACACTGAAGCTTTCTTT | TRBJ1-1 | TRBV4-1 | 15 | - | -
CASSLSGGAGYGDTQYF | TGTGCCAGCAGCTTATCGGGGGGAGCGGGATACGGAGATACGCAGTATTTT | TRBJ2-3 | TRBV7-6 | 17 | TRBD2 | -
CASSPWTEVQETQYF | TGTGCCAGCAGTCCCTGGACGGAAGTCCAAGAGACCCAGTACTTC | TRBJ2-5 | TRBV2 | 15 | - | -